The sequence of this T cell receptor (beta chain) was determined in a study of shared clonotypes between healthy human individuals. Overall study context: A couple of women and a few men aged 18 to 49 served as donors. For every donor, three CD4 naive, three CD4 memory, two CD8 naive and one CD8 memory plates were used. Study outcomes and limitations: Clonotype sharing among donors was thought likely to change with sequencing depth.

Worth noting for this clone: Its target is not known.

Losses at the gene ends were 5 bases for V and 4 bases for J; bases not matched to a gene: 5. The CDR3 spans 15 residues. Germline values: CDR1 MDHEN, CDR2 SYDVKM. Original analysis: Sequence data from immunoSEQ were junction-only and lacked quality scores; consequently, filtering differed. Sequenced by immunoSEQ multiplex PCR; TCRdb stores in-frame clones only, minus some. From that table come the V and J calls and clone size; the DNA was used to work out D and trimming. This sample has about 680,000 clones, with around two thirds found just once. The sample was memory CD4+ T cells sorted from blood. Specified subset: CD45RA-negative fraction. The chain links TRBV28 to TRBJ1-5; 10 nucleotides line up with TRBD1. The TCR originated in a woman aged 25 to 39 in good health. The CDR3 is CASSTRTGGNQPQHF. In DNA form, the CDR3 reads TGTGCCAGCAGTACCCGGACAGGGGGAAATCAGCCCCAGCATTTT.